The text below deals with one T cell receptor (beta chain). Its antigen is not identified. The CDR3 covers 16 residues. V lost 5 bases and J lost 3, with 16 bases in between. The germline V gene encodes CDR1 SEHNR and CDR2 FQNEAQ (reference sequence). Donors with ophthalmopathy: moderate-to-severe activity, CAS ≥3, NOSPECS ≥4, duration under 3 months. Using RNA transcripts, the TCR beta CDR3 regions were amplified. Second-round multiplex PCR came after a first-round RT-PCR that employed HTBI primers. In TCRdb, the multiplex PCR reads were re-called with MiXCR into one record per CDR3 protein. The sample carries about 640,000 distinct CDR3 sequences, under 50% recorded once. The data belong to a study of Graves' ophthalmopathy and Graves' hyperthyroidism. Study-level background: No treatment had been given when peripheral blood was collected at initial diagnosis.

Whole-study findings and limits: Most expanded clonotypes from thyroid (those above 0.001 frequency) were also found in blood. From stable hyperthyroidism, ophthalmopathy was separated by a 13-signature model with 85% to 90% sensitivity and approximately 81% specificity.

Source material: peripheral blood. The V call is TRBV7-9, the J call TRBJ2-2; D is undetermined. This clonotype was sampled from an adult man with Graves' ophthalmopathy. CDR3 in amino acids: CASSQDWASYTGELFF. DNA of the CDR3: TGTGCCAGCAGCCAAGATTGGGCCAGTTACACCGGGGAGCTGTTTTTT.